A single sample gave rise to the 17 T cell receptor beta chains below, sequenced in a study of T cell responses to AZD1222 COVID-19 vaccine. Profiled with immunoSEQ multiplex PCR; TCRdb holds only in-frame clones, not every one. The sample yields about 120,000 clones, approximately 90% seen once. This material consisted of peripheral blood, taken on day 0 of AZD1222 vaccination. The receptors here all came from an adult in good health.

This clone is a singleton in its sample. The rearrangement joins TRBV6-2 or TRBV6-3 to TRBJ2-7; D call uncertain. The germline V gene encodes CDR1 MNHEY and CDR2 SVGEGT. Trimming pared 2 bases from V and 4 bases from J, leaving 15 bases between. This CDR3 comprises 15 residues. CDR3 nucleotides: TGTGCCAGCAGTTACAAGGGTGGCGCTGGGTACGAGCAGTACTTC. Protein: CASSYKGGAGYEQYF.

The J gene is TRBJ1-4, the V gene TRBV28, with D unresolved. The ends were cut back, 5 bases at V and 2 bases at J, with 3 bases in the middle. Looked up from germline, CDR1 is MDHEN and CDR2 is SYDVKM. This CDR3 is built from 12 residues. CDR3 residues: CASSRTNEKLFF. CDR3 bases: TGTGCCAGCAGTCGTACTAATGAAAAACTGTTTTTT.

This chain joins TRBV21-1 and TRBJ1-4. TRBV21-1 is noted as a pseudogene. The CDR3 is 21 amino acids. The CDR3 sequence: CASSKPPIRAFMGATNEKLFF. CDR3 nucleotides: TGTGCCAGCAGCAAACCGCCCATCCGGGCCTTCATGGGAGCAACTAATGAAAAACTGTTTTTT.

The J gene is TRBJ1-2, the V gene TRBV3-1 (or the pseudogene TRBV3-2), with TRBD1 matching 10 bases. The CDR3 contains 16 residues. The junction had 10 bases not matched to a gene; V was cut back by 3 bases and J by 6 bases. Looked up from germline, CDR1 is LGHDT and CDR2 is YNNKEL (reference sequence). The CDR3 nucleotides are TGTGCCAGCAGCCAGTATGATGGACAGGGGGACGATGGCTACACCTTC. It codes for CASSQYDGQGDDGYTF.

This sequence joins TRBV7-9 and TRBJ2-5; TRBD2 is a possible D gene (5 bases). Germline V CDR1 and CDR2: SEHNR, FQNEAQ (reference sequence). V lost 5 bases and J lost 5, with 15 bases in between. The CDR3 has 14 residues. The CDR3 reads CASSSSPGGETQYF. The CDR3 DNA follows: TGTGCCAGCAGCAGCAGCCCCGGCGGGGAGACCCAGTACTTC.

The V gene is TRBV6-2 or TRBV6-3, the J gene TRBJ1-5; TRBD1 aligns across 8 bases. The junction had 7 bases not matched to a gene; V was cut back by 2 bases and J by 7 bases. This CDR3 has 15 residues. Germline CDR1 reads MNHEY; CDR2 reads SVGEGT. The CDR3 here is CASSYPGQGGQPQHF. The DNA of the CDR3 is TGTGCCAGCAGTTACCCCGGACAGGGCGGGCAGCCCCAGCATTTT.

The rearrangement joins TRBV27 to TRBJ2-4, with 8 bases identical to TRBD2. Germline V gene lookup returns CDR1 MNHEY and CDR2 SMNVEV (reference sequence). Trimming took 6 bases from V and 0 from J; bases not matched to a gene: 1. This CDR3 is built from 14 residues. Written as DNA, the CDR3 is TGTGCCAGCAGAGCGGGAGTAGCCAAAAACATTCAGTACTTC. Translating it yields CASRAGVAKNIQYF.

CDR3 bases: TGTGCCAGCAGTTGGAAGCGGAACTATGGCTACACCTTC. Amino acid sequence: CASSWKRNYGYTF. The chain uses TRBV6-2 or TRBV6-3 and TRBJ1-2; D is unclear. The CDR3 is made up of 13 amino acids. Germline loops: CDR1 MNHEY, CDR2 SVGEGT. The germline V and J ends were trimmed by 4 bases and 2 bases, with 8 bases remaining between them.

This clone was counted between two and nine times. This chain joins TRBV14 and TRBJ1-5, with D hard to call. Per the germline V gene, CDR1 is SGHDN and CDR2 is FVKESK. This CDR3 contains 16 residues. Trimming pared 4 bases from V and 6 bases from J, leaving 19 bases between. CDR3 in amino acids: CASSLEGWAAAQPQHF. CDR3 nucleotide sequence: TGTGCCAGCAGCCTAGAGGGATGGGCCGCGGCTCAGCCCCAGCATTTT.

This chain connects TRBV11-3 to TRBJ1-5; TRBD1 matches at 9 bases. The CDR3 covers 19 residues. V dropped 5 bases and J dropped 4; count of bases not matched to a gene: 18. Germline CDR1 SGHNT, CDR2 YENEEA. Here the CDR3 reads CASSAGDDLGTGRNQPQHF. Here the CDR3 DNA reads TGTGCCAGCAGCGCCGGAGACGACCTAGGGACAGGGCGGAATCAGCCCCAGCATTTT.

The chain links TRBV4-2 to TRBJ2-3, with 8 bases that match TRBD2. V lost 4 bases, J lost 1 base, and 10 bases stayed unmatched. Germline CDR1 LGHNA, CDR2 YNFKEQ. This CDR3 is 17 amino acids long. CDR3 loop: CASSPPSAGGGTDTQYF. CDR3 coding DNA: TGTGCCAGCAGCCCCCCGAGCGCGGGGGGCGGCACAGATACGCAGTATTTT.

The chain joins TRBV28 to TRBJ1-2; tentatively, D is TRBD1 (6 bases). The CDR3 has 14 amino acids. Germline CDR1 MDHEN, CDR2 SYDVKM. V dropped 5 bases and J dropped 5 bases, with 15 bases sitting between them. In nucleotides, the CDR3 is TGTGCCAGCAGTCCCCAGGGGACCAGATATGGCTACACCTTC. Its translation: CASSPQGTRYGYTF.

The rearrangement uses TRBV7-8 and TRBJ1-6; D may be TRBD1 (6 bases). Trimming removed 1 base at V and 3 bases at J, with 22 bases between. This CDR3 region has 20 residues. Germline V gene data show CDR1 as SGHVS and CDR2 as FQNEAQ. The CDR3 spells CASSLDFRQGMENYNSPLHF. Written as DNA, the CDR3 is TGTGCCAGCAGCTTAGACTTTAGGCAGGGGATGGAAAACTATAATTCACCCCTCCACTTT.

The rearrangement uses TRBV14 and TRBJ2-5, with 7 bases fitting TRBD2. Trimming removed 1 base from V and 7 bases from J; junction bases left unmatched: 9. The CDR3 spans 15 residues. CDR1 and CDR2 (germline): SGHDN, FVKESK. CDR3 protein: CASSQVAGPGGTQYF. Written as DNA, the CDR3 is TGTGCCAGCAGCCAAGTGGCAGGGCCGGGGGGGACCCAGTACTTC.

The rearrangement links TRBV23-1 to TRBJ1-6; possibly TRBD1 for D (5 bases). TRBV23-1 belongs to the ORF category, with a function that is uncertain. V was cut by 8 bases and J by 8 bases, with 28 bases left in between. CDR3 length: 18 residues. The CDR3 DNA is TGCGCCAGCGGCAGACGCAGCCACTTTTTTGGGGGGGATTCACCCCTCCACTTT. It specifies CASGRRSHFFGGDSPLHF.

The rearrangement uses TRBV5-4 and TRBJ2-7; D might be TRBD2 (7 bases). Germline V gene data show CDR1 as SGHNT and CDR2 as YYREEE (reference sequence). The CDR3 consists of 14 residues. V lost 2 bases and J lost 2, with 11 bases in between. For the CDR3, the DNA is TGTGCCAGCAGCTTAGAAGGGGGGGCCTACGAGCAGTACTTC. Translated: CASSLEGGAYEQYF.

The chain employs TRBV7-3 and TRBJ1-6; 9 bases line up with TRBD1. The ends lost 5 bases at V and 9 bases at J; junction bases unmatched: 11. The germline V gene has CDR1 SGHTA and CDR2 FQGTGA. There are 16 residues in the CDR3. The CDR3 coding sequence is TGTGCCAGCAGCCTGGGAGGACAGGGGATGGGTTCACCCCTCCACTTT. It is translated as CASSLGGQGMGSPLHF.